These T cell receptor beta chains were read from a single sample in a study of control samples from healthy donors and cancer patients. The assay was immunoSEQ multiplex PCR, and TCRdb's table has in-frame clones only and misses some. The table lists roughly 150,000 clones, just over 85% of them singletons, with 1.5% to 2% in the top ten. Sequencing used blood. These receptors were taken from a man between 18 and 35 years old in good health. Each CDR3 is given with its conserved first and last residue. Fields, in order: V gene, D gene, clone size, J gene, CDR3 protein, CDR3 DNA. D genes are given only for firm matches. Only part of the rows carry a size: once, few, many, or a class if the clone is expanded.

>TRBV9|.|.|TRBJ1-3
CASSVESHGNTIYF
TGTGCCAGCAGCGTAGAATCCCACGGAAACACCATATATTTT
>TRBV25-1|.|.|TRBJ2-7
CASSEFLGKAYEQYF
TGTGCCAGCAGTGAATTTCTAGGGAAGGCCTACGAGCAGTACTTC
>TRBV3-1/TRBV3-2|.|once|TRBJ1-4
CASSPRIVTNEKLFF
TGTGCCAGCAGCCCTAGGATTGTGACTAATGAAAAACTGTTTTTT
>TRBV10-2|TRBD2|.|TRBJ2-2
CASSESIAGPTGELFF
TGCGCCAGCAGTGAGTCGATAGCGGGGCCCACCGGGGAGCTGTTTTTT
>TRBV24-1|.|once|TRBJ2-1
CATSPDSREQFF
TGTGCCACCAGCCCGGACAGTAGGGAGCAGTTCTTC
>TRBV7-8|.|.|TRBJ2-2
CASSPNAGVGTGELFF
TGTGCCAGCAGCCCGAATGCAGGGGTGGGGACCGGGGAGCTGTTTTTT
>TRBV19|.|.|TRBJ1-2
CASSWGGQGNGYTF
TGTGCCAGTAGTTGGGGCGGTCAGGGGAATGGCTACACCTTC
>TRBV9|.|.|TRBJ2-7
CASSVGGVLQEDEQYF
TGTGCCAGCAGCGTAGGGGGGGTCTTACAGGAAGACGAGCAGTACTTC
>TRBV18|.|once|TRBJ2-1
CASSDRRAGLSQFF
TGTGCCAGCTCGGACCGTCGGGCAGGGCTCTCGCAGTTCTTC
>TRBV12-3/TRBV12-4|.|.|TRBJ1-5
CASILGTLQPQHF
TGTGCCAGCATTCTCGGGACACTTCAGCCCCAGCATTTT
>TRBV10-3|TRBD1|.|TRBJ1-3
CAISSRDRRKLGGNTIYF
TGTGCCATCAGTTCGAGGGACAGGAGGAAACTGGGAGGAAACACCATATATTTT
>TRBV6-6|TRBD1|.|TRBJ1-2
CASSYTRDRANYGYTF
TGTGCCAGCAGTTACACCAGGGACAGGGCCAACTATGGCTACACCTTC
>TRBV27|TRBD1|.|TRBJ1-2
CASSFGTGKNYGYTF
TGTGCCAGCAGTTTCGGGACAGGGAAAAACTATGGCTACACCTTC
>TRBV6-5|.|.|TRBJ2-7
CASSYGAVLSYEQYF
TGTGCCAGCTCATATGGGGCAGTGCTCTCCTACGAGCAGTACTTC
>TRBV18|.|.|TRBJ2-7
CASSSSWVERHF
TGTGCCAGCTCATCTTCTTGGGTCGAGCGTCACTTC
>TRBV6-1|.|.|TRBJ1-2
CASSDRGWTGDYTF
TGTGCCAGCAGTGACCGGGGCTGGACGGGCGACTACACCTTC
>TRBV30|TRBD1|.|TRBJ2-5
CAWSQGTEAETQYF
TGTGCCTGGTCACAGGGGACGGAGGCGGAGACCCAGTACTTC
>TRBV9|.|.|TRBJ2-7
CASSVLASGTSTFEQYF
TGTGCCAGCAGCGTCCTAGCGTCCGGGACATCGACCTTCGAGCAGTACTTC
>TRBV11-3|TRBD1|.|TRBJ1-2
CASSLEGQGDGYTF
TGTGCCAGCAGCTTAGAGGGACAGGGGGATGGCTACACCTTC
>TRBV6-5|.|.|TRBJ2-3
CASGLVSPTDTQYF
TGTGCCAGCGGGCTGGTCAGCCCCACAGATACGCAGTATTTT
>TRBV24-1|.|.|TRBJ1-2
CATSDVDHNYGYTF
TGTGCCACCAGTGATGTAGACCACAACTATGGCTACACCTTC
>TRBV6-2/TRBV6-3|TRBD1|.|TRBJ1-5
CASSKTGVRHQPQHF
TGTGCCAGCAGCAAGACAGGGGTACGCCATCAGCCCCAGCATTTT
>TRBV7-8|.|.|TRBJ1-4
CASSFPPDDTSGKLFF
TGTGCCAGCAGCTTTCCGCCCGACGACACCAGCGGAAAACTGTTTTTT
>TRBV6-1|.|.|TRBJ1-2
CASSVEYSMKPDGYTF
TGTGCCAGCAGTGTTGAGTACTCAATGAAACCAGACGGCTACACCTTC
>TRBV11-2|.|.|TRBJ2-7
CASSLGVGHEQYF
TGTGCCAGCAGCTTAGGGGTAGGCCACGAGCAGTACTTC
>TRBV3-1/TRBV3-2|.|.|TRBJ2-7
CASSQVSHEQYF
TGTGCCAGCAGCCAAGTCTCACACGAGCAGTACTTC
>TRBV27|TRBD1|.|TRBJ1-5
CASSPGQGSNQPQHF
TGTGCCAGCAGTCCCGGACAGGGGAGTAATCAGCCCCAGCATTTT
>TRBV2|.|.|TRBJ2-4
CASSESRRSAKNIQYF
TGTGCCAGCAGTGAGTCCAGGCGATCAGCCAAAAACATTCAGTACTTC
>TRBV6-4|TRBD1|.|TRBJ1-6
CASSDREGSPLHF
TGTGCCAGCAGCGACAGGGAGGGTTCACCCCTCCACTTT
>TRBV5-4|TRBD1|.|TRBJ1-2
CASSFQGATRGYTF
TGTGCCAGCAGCTTCCAGGGGGCAACGAGAGGCTACACCTTC
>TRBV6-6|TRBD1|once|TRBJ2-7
CASSAPGGFSYEQYF
TGTGCCAGCAGTGCACCAGGGGGCTTCTCCTACGAGCAGTACTTC
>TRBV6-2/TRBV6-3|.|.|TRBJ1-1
CASSYVTTNTEAFF
TGTGCCAGCAGTTACGTAACAACGAACACTGAAGCTTTCTTT
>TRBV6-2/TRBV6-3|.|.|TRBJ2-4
CASSYGPRGPTAKNIQYF
TGTGCCAGCAGTTACGGCCCGCGAGGTCCTACAGCCAAAAACATTCAGTACTTC
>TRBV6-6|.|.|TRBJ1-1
CASSSTTEAFF
TGTGCCAGCAGCAGCACCACTGAAGCTTTCTTT
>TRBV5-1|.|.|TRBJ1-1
CASSLVAPGEQAFF
TGCGCCAGCAGCTTGGTTGCTCCAGGGGAGCAGGCTTTCTTT
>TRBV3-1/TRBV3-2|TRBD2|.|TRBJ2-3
CASSGSGGAADTQYF
TGTGCCAGCAGTGGGTCCGGGGGGGCCGCAGATACGCAGTATTTT
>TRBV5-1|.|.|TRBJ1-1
CASSSDLPNTEAFF
TGCGCCAGCAGCTCCGACCTCCCGAACACTGAAGCTTTCTTT
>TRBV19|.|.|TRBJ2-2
CASSISGNTGELFF
TGTGCCAGTAGTATCTCCGGGAACACCGGGGAGCTGTTTTTT
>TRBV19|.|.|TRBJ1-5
CASSIWGEDQPQHF
TGTGCCAGTAGTATATGGGGGGAGGATCAGCCCCAGCATTTT
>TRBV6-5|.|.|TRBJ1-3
CASRDGGARRNTIYF
TGTGCCAGCAGGGACGGGGGGGCTAGAAGAAACACCATATATTTT
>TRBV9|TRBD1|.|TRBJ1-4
CASSALGTGKEKLFF
TGTGCCAGCAGCGCCCTTGGGACAGGGAAGGAAAAACTGTTTTTT
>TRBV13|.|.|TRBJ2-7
CASSFANYEQYF
TGTGCCAGCAGCTTCGCGAACTACGAGCAGTACTTC
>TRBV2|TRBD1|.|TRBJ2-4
CATKDRGKRGKNIQYF
TGTGCCACCAAGGACAGGGGAAAAAGGGGCAAAAACATTCAGTACTTC
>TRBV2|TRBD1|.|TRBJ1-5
CASSGQGTSGQPQHF
TGTGCCAGCAGTGGACAGGGAACTAGCGGCCAGCCCCAGCATTTT
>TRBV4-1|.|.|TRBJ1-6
CASSQGKWGSPLHF
TGCGCCAGCAGCCAGGGAAAATGGGGTTCACCCCTCCACTTT
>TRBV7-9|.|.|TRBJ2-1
CASSLGDGPYNEQFF
TGTGCCAGCAGCTTAGGGGACGGACCATACAATGAGCAGTTCTTC
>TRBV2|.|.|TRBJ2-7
CASSVTGEGGGASYEQYF
TGTGCCAGCAGTGTGACAGGGGAAGGCGGGGGGGCCTCCTACGAGCAGTACTTC
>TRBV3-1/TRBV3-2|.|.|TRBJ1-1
CASSQDLKGTGRAFF
TGTGCCAGCAGCCAAGATCTGAAAGGGACCGGACGAGCTTTCTTT
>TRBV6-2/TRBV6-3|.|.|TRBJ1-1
CASSQGLLTEAFF
TGTGCCAGCAGTCAGGGGTTGCTCACTGAAGCTTTCTTT
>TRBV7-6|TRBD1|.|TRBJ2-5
CASSLRGKETQYF
TGTGCCAGCAGCCTCAGGGGGAAGGAGACCCAGTACTTC
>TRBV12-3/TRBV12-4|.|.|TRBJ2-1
CASSLATVNEQFF
TGTGCCAGCAGTTTAGCGACTGTGAATGAGCAGTTCTTC